This T cell receptor (beta chain) was identified in a study of blood T cell repertoires in COVID-19. The count of this clone is one. Using immunoSEQ multiplex PCR, the repertoire was profiled, and TCRdb retains in-frame clones only, with some absent. The sample includes over 110,000 clones, 81% of them seen just once. This CDR3 is 15 amino acids long. The germline V gene has CDR1 MDHEN and CDR2 SYDVKM. V was trimmed by 4 bases and J by 0 bases, leaving 10 bases between them. This rearrangement joins TRBV28 to TRBJ2-1; a possible D gene is TRBD2 (6 bases). Sequencing input: peripheral blood. The clonotype originates from a human donor in a cohort sampled during active COVID-19. The CDR3 loop reads CASSSGLRSYNEQFF. CDR3 in DNA: TGTGCCAGCAGTTCGGGACTCCGCTCCTACAATGAGCAGTTCTTC.